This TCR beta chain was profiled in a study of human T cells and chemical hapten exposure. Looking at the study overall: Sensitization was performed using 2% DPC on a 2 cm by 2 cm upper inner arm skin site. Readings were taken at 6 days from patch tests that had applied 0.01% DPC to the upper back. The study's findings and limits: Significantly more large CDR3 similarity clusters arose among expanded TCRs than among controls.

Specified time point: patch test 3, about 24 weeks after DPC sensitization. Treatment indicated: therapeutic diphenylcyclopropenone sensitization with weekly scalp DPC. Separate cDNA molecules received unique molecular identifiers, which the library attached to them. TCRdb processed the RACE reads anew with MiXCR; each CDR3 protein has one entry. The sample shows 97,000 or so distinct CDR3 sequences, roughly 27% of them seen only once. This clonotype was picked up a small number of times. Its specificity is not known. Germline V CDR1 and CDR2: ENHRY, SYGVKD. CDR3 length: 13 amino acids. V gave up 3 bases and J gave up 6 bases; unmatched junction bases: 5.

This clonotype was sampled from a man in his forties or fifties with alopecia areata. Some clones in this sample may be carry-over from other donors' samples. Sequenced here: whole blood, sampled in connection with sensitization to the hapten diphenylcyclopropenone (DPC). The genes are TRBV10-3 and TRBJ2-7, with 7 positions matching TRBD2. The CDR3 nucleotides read TGTGCCATCAGTGATTTTTCGGGGGGCGAGCAGTACTTC. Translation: CAISDFSGGEQYF.